Listed here are 21 T cell receptor beta chains from one sample, sequenced in a study of blood T cell repertoires in COVID-19 (dated by TCRdb to about 2020). Library preparation used the immunoSEQ multiplex PCR assay. TCRdb retrieved this table from immuneACCESS and kept in-frame rearrangements only. Not all clones are present; in checked studies, unresolved V genes account for under half, and no reason is known for the remainder. For this sample there are under 300,000 clones; about nine tenths appear just once. Together, the top ten hold about 6.9% of the sample. The specimen was PBMCs or T cells enriched from blood (not recorded which). All receptors derive from a woman in her thirties with acute COVID-19.

The chain uses TRBV28 and TRBJ2-1, with TRBD2 matching 7 bases. The CDR3 spans 15 residues. In germline, CDR1 is MDHEN, CDR2 SYDVKM. The V segment lost 6 bases and the J segment 0 bases; nucleotides outside the gene matches: 5. CDR3: CASSSGEGSYNEQFF. The CDR3 DNA sequence: TGTGCCAGCAGCTCTGGGGAGGGCTCCTACAATGAGCAGTTCTTC. Together with reference TRBV28 and TRBJ2-1, the CDR3 gives the full variable domain: DVKVTQSSRYLVKRTGEKVFLECVQDMDHENMFWYRQDPGLGLRLIYFSYDVKMKEKGDIPEGYSVSREKKERFSLILESASTNQTSMYLCASSSGEGSYNEQFFGPGTRLTVL.

The rearrangement joins TRBV24-1 to TRBJ1-5; perhaps TRBD1 as D (6 bases). Trimming took off 3 bases at V and 3 bases at J, with 11 bases between the two ends. Per germline, CDR1 KGHDR and CDR2 SFDVKD. The CDR3 totals 15 residues. Here the CDR3 DNA reads TGTGCCACCAGTGATATGGACAGCCCCAATCAGCCCCAGCATTTT. Its protein is CATSDMDSPNQPQHF.

The V call is TRBV27, the J call TRBJ1-2; D is possibly TRBD1 (6 bases). Trimming left V 8 bases short and J 4 bases short, with 17 bases between. The germline gives CDR1 MNHEY, CDR2 SMNVEV (reference sequence). This CDR3 comprises 14 residues. The CDR3, as DNA: TGTGCCAGCGCGAAGAACAGGGTGATCTATGGCTACACCTTC. Protein product: CASAKNRVIYGYTF.

The chain is built from TRBV7-3 and TRBJ2-7; tentatively, D is TRBD2 (6 bases). The CDR3 is made up of 15 amino acids. V dropped 5 bases and J dropped 1 base, with 15 bases sitting between them. CDR1 and CDR2 (germline): SGHTA, FQGTGA. DNA for the CDR3: TGTGCCAGCAGCCCCGGTAGCGGTTTGTCCTACGAGCAGTACTTC. It translates to CASSPGSGLSYEQYF.

V gene TRBV19 combines with J gene TRBJ2-2; 13 bases align to TRBD2. V lost 4 bases to trimming and J lost 0 bases; unmatched junction nucleotides: 5. The CDR3 contains 18 residues. From germline, CDR1 is LNHDA and CDR2 SQIVND (reference sequence). CDR3 bases: TGTGCCAGTAGTAGGGGACTAGCGGGGTTTGCGAACACCGGGGAGCTGTTTTTT. Its protein is CASSRGLAGFANTGELFF.

This clone was detected once. The V gene is TRBV28, the J gene TRBJ1-4; a possible D gene is TRBD1 (6 bases). V was clipped by 5 bases and J by 10 bases, with 29 bases between them. This CDR3 contains 18 residues. Looked up from germline, CDR1 is MDHEN and CDR2 is SYDVKM. The DNA for the CDR3 is TGTGCCAGCAGTCAAACCCTAACCCGGGACATCGGTTTCGGAAAACTGTTTTTT. It specifies CASSQTLTRDIGFGKLFF.

The chain links TRBV28 to TRBJ2-5, with 9 positions matching TRBD2. With V trimmed by 2 bases and J by 4 bases, 2 bases remained unmatched. The germline V gene has CDR1 MDHEN and CDR2 SYDVKM. This CDR3 is 14 amino acids long. CDR3 DNA sequence: TGTGCCAGCAGTTTAGGACTAGCGATAGAGACCCAGTACTTC. Protein product: CASSLGLAIETQYF.

V gene TRBV6-2 or TRBV6-3 combines with J gene TRBJ1-2; weak D call: TRBD1 (5 bases). Trimming removed 2 bases from V and 3 bases from J, with 16 bases in between. The CDR3 has 16 residues. Germline CDR1 reads MNHEY; CDR2 reads SVGEGT. Here the CDR3 DNA reads TGTGCCAGCAGTTACGGTACGCACGACAGCGACTATGGCTACACCTTC. It yields the protein CASSYGTHDSDYGYTF.

The V call is TRBV28, the J call TRBJ1-4, with 9 bases fitting TRBD1. The CDR3 extends over 18 amino acids. Germline CDR1 reads MDHEN; CDR2 reads SYDVKM. V lost 0 bases, J lost 7 bases, and 12 bases stayed unmatched. DNA for the CDR3: TGTGCCAGCAGTTTATGGGGGACAGGGACCCCGGAGAGTGAAAAACTGTTTTTT. Translating it yields CASSLWGTGTPESEKLFF.

This chain connects TRBV5-4 to TRBJ2-7; tentative D call: TRBD2 (5 bases). The CDR3 has 15 amino acids. Looked up from germline, CDR1 is SGHNT and CDR2 is YYREEE (reference sequence). V was pared by 4 bases and J by 7 bases, with 21 bases between. CDR3 nucleotides: TGTGCCAGCAGCACGGACTCATACACCGACGAGGAGCAGTACTTC. Translated: CASSTDSYTDEEQYF.

This clone showed up just a few times. The chain joins TRBV4-3 to TRBJ2-1; 10 bases match TRBD2. In germline, CDR1 is LGHNA, CDR2 YSLEER. The CDR3 sequence is 17 residues long. V dropped 4 bases and J dropped 1; count of bases not matched to a gene: 7. The CDR3 reads CASSRDSLAGSYNEQFF. For the CDR3, the DNA is TGCGCCAGCAGCCGCGACTCACTAGCGGGGTCCTACAATGAGCAGTTCTTC.

This clone appeared once. The identical CDR3 is also encoded by other nucleotide sequences in the sample. The gene calls are TRBV7-3 and TRBJ2-5; D is ambiguous. The length of the CDR3 is 13 residues. CDR1 SGHTA and CDR2 FQGTGA come from the germline V gene. With 2 bases removed from V and 5 bases from J, the gap between germline ends came to 9 bases. The CDR3, as DNA: TGTGCCAGCAGCTTAGAGGCCCGGGAGACCCAGTACTTC. This sequence encodes CASSLEARETQYF.

The CDR3 DNA reads TGTGCCAGCAGCCAAGCGGGTTCAGTCTGGAACACCGGGGAGCTGTTTTTT. Translating gives CASSQAGSVWNTGELFF. The V call is TRBV3-1 (or the pseudogene TRBV3-2), the J call TRBJ2-2; D is unclear. V dropped 1 base and J dropped 1 base, with 13 bases sitting between them. Per germline, CDR1 LGHDT and CDR2 YNNKEL (reference sequence). The CDR3 has 17 amino acids.

This rearrangement joins TRBV28 to TRBJ1-5; D is undetermined. V was clipped by 2 bases and J by 1 base, with 12 bases between them. This CDR3 region has 16 residues. Looked up from germline, CDR1 is MDHEN and CDR2 is SYDVKM. The CDR3, as DNA: TGTGCCAGCAGTTTAAGGGCGGGAAGGAGCAATCAGCCCCAGCATTTT. This encodes CASSLRAGRSNQPQHF.

V is TRBV14 and J is TRBJ2-1; D remains ambiguous. The CDR3 sequence is 14 residues long. Germline CDR1 is SGHDN and CDR2 is FVKESK. Trimming removed 1 base from V and 2 bases from J, with 6 bases in between. CDR3 bases: TGTGCCAGCAGCCAAGGATCAGCCTACAATGAGCAGTTCTTC. Translated: CASSQGSAYNEQFF.

V gene TRBV5-4 combines with J gene TRBJ2-7, with D perhaps matching TRBD2 (6 bases). CDR1 is SGHNT, CDR2 YYREEE, per germline (reference sequence). The CDR3 covers 16 residues. Between the trimmed V and J ends, which lost 0 bases and 2 bases, there was a span of 15 bases. The CDR3: CASSLGGVGSAYEQYF. The CDR3 DNA reads TGTGCCAGCAGCTTGGGCGGGGTGGGTTCCGCCTACGAGCAGTACTTC.

The V gene is TRBV11-1, the J gene TRBJ1-1; D gene uncertain. The CDR3 runs 13 residues. The germline gives CDR1 SGHAT, CDR2 FQDESV (reference sequence). Trimming took off 3 bases at V and 4 bases at J, with 9 bases between the two ends. This CDR3 reads CASSFKTSTEAFF. DNA of the CDR3: TGTGCCAGCAGCTTCAAGACTTCCACTGAAGCTTTCTTT.

The chain joins TRBV11-3 to TRBJ2-3, with 8 bases identical to TRBD2. J lost 3 bases, V lost 5 bases, and 7 bases had no gene match. The CDR3 is 15 amino acids. Per germline, CDR1 SGHNT and CDR2 YENEEA. CDR3 residues: CASSPRLASTDTQYF. CDR3 coding DNA: TGTGCCAGCAGCCCAAGACTAGCGTCGACAGATACGCAGTATTTT.

The V gene is TRBV11-3, the J gene TRBJ1-2; 7 bases line up with TRBD1. CDR1 and CDR2 (germline): SGHNT, YENEEA. This CDR3 is 15 amino acids long. The V gene end was trimmed by 1 base and the J gene end by 6 bases; junction bases not matched to a gene: 8. The CDR3 nucleotides are TGTGCCAGCAGCTTAGGTGGGACAGCAGACGATGGCTACACCTTC. This codes for CASSLGGTADDGYTF.

This clone was seen a few times. This rearrangement joins TRBV7-8 to TRBJ1-2; D not certain. CDR3 size: 17 residues. Deletions cut 1 base from V and 3 bases from J, with 18 bases between. CDR1 and CDR2 from the germline V gene are SGHVS and FQNEAQ. DNA of the CDR3: TGTGCCAGCAGCTTAGAGGCCCCGGGTCCTCTCGACTATGGCTACACCTTC. Protein: CASSLEAPGPLDYGYTF.

V and J are TRBV7-2 and TRBJ1-2, with D possibly matching TRBD1 (6 bases). Germline assignment: CDR1 SGHTA and CDR2 FQGNSA. The CDR3 contains 17 residues. Trimming cost V 5 bases and J 2 bases, with 21 bases left between them. In DNA form, the CDR3 reads TGTGCCAGCAGCCCTGGGCCAGGGGCCACTAACAACTATGGCTACACCTTC. Its translation: CASSPGPGATNNYGYTF.